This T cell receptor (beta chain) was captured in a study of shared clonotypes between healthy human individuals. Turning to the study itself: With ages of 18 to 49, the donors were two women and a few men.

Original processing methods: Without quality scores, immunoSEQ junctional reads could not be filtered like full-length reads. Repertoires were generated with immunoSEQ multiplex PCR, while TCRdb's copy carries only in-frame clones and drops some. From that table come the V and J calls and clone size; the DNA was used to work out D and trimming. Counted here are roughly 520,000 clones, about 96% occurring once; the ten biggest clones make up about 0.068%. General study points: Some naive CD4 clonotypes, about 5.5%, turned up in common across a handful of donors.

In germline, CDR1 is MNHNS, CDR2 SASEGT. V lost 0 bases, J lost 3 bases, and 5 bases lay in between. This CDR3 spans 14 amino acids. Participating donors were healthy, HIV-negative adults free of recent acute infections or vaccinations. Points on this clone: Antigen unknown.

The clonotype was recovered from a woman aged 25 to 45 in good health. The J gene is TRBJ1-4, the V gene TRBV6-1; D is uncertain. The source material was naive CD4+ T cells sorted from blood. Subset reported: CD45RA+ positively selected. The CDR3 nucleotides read TGTGCCAGCAGTGAAGCTTTACCTAATGAAAAACTGTTTTTT. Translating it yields CASSEALPNEKLFF.